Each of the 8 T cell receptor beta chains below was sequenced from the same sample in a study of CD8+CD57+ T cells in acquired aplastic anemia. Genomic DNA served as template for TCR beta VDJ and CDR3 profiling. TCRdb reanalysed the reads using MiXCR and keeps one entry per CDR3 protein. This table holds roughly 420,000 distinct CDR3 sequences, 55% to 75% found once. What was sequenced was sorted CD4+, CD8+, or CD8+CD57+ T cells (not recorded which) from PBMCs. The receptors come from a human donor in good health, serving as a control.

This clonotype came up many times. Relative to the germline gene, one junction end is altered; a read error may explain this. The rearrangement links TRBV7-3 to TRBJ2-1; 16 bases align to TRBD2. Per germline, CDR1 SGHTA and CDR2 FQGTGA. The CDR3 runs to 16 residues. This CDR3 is CANSLTGLAGGRGQFF. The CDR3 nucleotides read TGTGCCAACAGCCTAACGGGACTAGCGGGGGGGCGTGGGCAGTTCTTC. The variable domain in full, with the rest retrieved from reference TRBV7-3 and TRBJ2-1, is GAGVSQTPSNKVTEKGKYVELRCDPISGHTALYWYRQSLGQGPEFLIYFQGTGAADDSGLPNDRFFAVRPEGSVSTLKIQRTERGDSAVYLCANSLTGLAGGRGQFFGPGTRLTVL.

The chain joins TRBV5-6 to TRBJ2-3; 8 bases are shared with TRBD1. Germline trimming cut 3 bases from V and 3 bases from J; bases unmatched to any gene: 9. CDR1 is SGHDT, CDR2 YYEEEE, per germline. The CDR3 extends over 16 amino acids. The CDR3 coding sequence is TGTGCCAGCAGCTCCCGGGGCCAGGGGGCAACAGATACGCAGTATTTT. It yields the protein CASSSRGQGATDTQYF.

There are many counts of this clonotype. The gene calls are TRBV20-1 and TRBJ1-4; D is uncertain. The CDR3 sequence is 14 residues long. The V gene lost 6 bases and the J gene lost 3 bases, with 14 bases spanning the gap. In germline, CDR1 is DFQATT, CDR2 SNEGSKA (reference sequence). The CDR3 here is CSALHAASNEKLFF. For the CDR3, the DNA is TGCAGTGCCCTGCACGCGGCATCTAATGAAAAACTGTTTTTT.

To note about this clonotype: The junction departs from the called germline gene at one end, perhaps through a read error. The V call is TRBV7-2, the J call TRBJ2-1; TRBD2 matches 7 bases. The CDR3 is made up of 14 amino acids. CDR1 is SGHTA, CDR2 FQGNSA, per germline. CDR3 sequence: CASSPKRGRNGEGF. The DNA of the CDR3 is TGTGCCAGCAGCCCCAAGCGCGGGCGCAACGGGGAGGGCTTC.

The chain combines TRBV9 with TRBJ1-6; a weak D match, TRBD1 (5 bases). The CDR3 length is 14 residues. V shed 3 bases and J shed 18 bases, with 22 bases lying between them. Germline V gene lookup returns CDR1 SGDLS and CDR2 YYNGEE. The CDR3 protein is CASSAKGMVQFTHF. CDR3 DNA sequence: TGTGCCAGCAGCGCCAAGGGGATGGTACAATTCACCCACTTT.

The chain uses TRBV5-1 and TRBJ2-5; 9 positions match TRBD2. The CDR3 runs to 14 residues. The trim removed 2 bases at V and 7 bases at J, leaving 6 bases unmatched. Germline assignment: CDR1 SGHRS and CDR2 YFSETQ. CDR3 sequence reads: CASSLAEGLATQYF. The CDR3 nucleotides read TGCGCCAGCAGCTTAGCTGAGGGACTAGCGACCCAGTACTTC.

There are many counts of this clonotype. CDR3: CASSLGLQHNSPLHF. The CDR3 nucleotides read TGTGCCAGCAGCTTAGGTCTTCAGCATAATTCACCCCTCCACTTT. The chain has TRBV7-2 and TRBJ1-6; D gene ambiguous. This CDR3 has 15 residues. Looked up from germline, CDR1 is SGHTA and CDR2 is FQGNSA. V was cut by 1 base and J by 5 bases, with 9 bases left in between.

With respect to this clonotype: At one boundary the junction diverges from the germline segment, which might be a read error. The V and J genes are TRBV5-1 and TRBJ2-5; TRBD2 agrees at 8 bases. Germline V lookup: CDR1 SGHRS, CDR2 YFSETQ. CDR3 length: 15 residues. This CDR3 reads CASLPAGGSLETQYF. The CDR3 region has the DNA TGTGCCAGCTTGCCTGCGGGGGGCAGTTTAGAGACCCAGTACTTC. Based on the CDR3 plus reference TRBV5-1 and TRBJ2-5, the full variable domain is KAGVTQTPRYLIKTRGQQVTLSCSPISGHRSVSWYQQTPGQGLQFLFEYFSETQRNKGNFPGRFSGRQFSNSRSEMNVSTLELGDSALYLCASLPAGGSLETQYFGPGTRLLVL.